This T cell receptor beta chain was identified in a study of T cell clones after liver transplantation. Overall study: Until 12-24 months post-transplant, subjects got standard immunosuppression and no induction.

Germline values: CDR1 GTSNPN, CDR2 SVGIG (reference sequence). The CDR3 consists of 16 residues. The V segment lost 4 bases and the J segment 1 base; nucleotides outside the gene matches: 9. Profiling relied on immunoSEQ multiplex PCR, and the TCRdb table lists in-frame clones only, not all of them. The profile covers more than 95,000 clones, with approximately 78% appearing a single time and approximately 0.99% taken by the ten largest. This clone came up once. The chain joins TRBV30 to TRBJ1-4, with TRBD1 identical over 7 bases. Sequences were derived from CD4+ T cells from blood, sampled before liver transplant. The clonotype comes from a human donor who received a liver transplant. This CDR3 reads CAWTHRGLITNEKLFF. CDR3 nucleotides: TGTGCCTGGACCCACAGGGGCCTCATAACTAATGAAAAACTGTTTTTT.